The 10 T cell receptor beta chains listed next were all sequenced from one sample in a study of OX40 agonist ivuxolimab in advanced cancers. Assay: immunoSEQ multiplex PCR; the TCRdb copy retains only in-frame clones and omits some. The table includes about 53,000 clones, 75% to 90% detected once. The input for sequencing was CD4+ or CD8+ T cells sorted from blood, taken in a trial of the OX40 agonist ivuxolimab. The receptors stem from an adult with an advanced solid tumor such as melanoma, head and neck, liver or kidney cancer.

V usage is TRBV10-3 and J usage is TRBJ1-1; a possible D gene is TRBD1 (6 bases). Germline values: CDR1 ENHRY, CDR2 SYGVKD. The CDR3 runs 14 residues. V was clipped by 7 bases and J by 3 bases, with 15 bases between them. CDR3 coding DNA: TGTGCCATCACACGGGGGCGGACGGACACTGAAGCTTTCTTT. Translated: CAITRGRTDTEAFF.

The rearrangement links TRBV28 to TRBJ1-1; 7 bases line up with TRBD1. From germline, CDR1 is MDHEN and CDR2 SYDVKM. V lost 6 bases, J lost 0 bases, and 4 bases stayed unmatched. The CDR3 totals 14 residues. The chain's CDR3 is CASSPGQMNTEAFF. CDR3 bases: TGTGCCAGCAGCCCGGGACAGATGAACACTGAAGCTTTCTTT.

The chain employs TRBV27 and TRBJ2-6; D is undetermined. CDR1 and CDR2 from the germline V gene are MNHEY and SMNVEV (reference sequence). The CDR3 runs to 18 residues. Trimming took off 5 bases at V and 5 bases at J, with 22 bases between the two ends. CDR3 coding DNA: TGTGCCAGCAGTCGTGGTGGCTGGCTACAAAGTCGGGCCAACGTCCTGACTTTC. Its translation is CASSRGGWLQSRANVLTF.

V is TRBV29-1 and J is TRBJ2-1; perhaps TRBD2 as D (7 bases). Trimming removed 5 bases from V and 12 bases from J, with 23 bases in between. Germline V gene lookup returns CDR1 SQVTM and CDR2 ANQGSEA. This CDR3 region has 14 residues. The CDR3 here is CSVKGGTEKSGQFF. CDR3 DNA: TGCAGCGTTAAGGGGGGGACGGAAAAAAGTGGGCAGTTCTTC.

V is TRBV7-2 and J is TRBJ1-2; 7 nucleotides agree with TRBD1. Germline lookup yields CDR1 SGHTA and CDR2 FQGNSA. The ends lost 2 bases at V and 0 bases at J; junction bases unmatched: 6. The CDR3 runs to 16 residues. CDR3 residues: CASSLRGQTTNYGYTF. The CDR3 DNA sequence: TGTGCCAGCAGCTTAAGGGGACAGACTACTAACTATGGCTACACCTTC. Combining the CDR3 with reference TRBV7-2 and TRBJ1-2 gives the whole variable domain GAGVSQSPSNKVTEKGKDVELRCDPISGHTALYWYRQSLGQGLEFLIYFQGNSAPDKSGLPSDRFSAERTGGSVSTLTIQRTQQEDSAVYLCASSLRGQTTNYGYTFGSGTRLTVV.

This chain uses TRBV7-8 with TRBJ2-3; a possible D gene is TRBD2 (5 bases). V lost 5 bases to trimming and J lost 1 base, with 13 bases between them. CDR1 SGHVS and CDR2 FQNEAQ come from the germline V gene. The CDR3 extends over 15 amino acids. CDR3 loop: CASSRTRAGTDTQYF. The CDR3 bases are TGTGCCAGCAGCCGAACTAGAGCCGGCACAGATACGCAGTATTTT.

V is TRBV7-2 and J is TRBJ2-5, with D tentatively TRBD1 (7 bases). The CDR3 totals 14 residues. Germline loops: CDR1 SGHTA, CDR2 FQGNSA. The V and J ends lost 6 bases and 4 bases respectively, with 15 bases between them. Written as DNA, the CDR3 is TGTGCCAGCAGTAATTATCAGGGGGGAGAGACCCAGTACTTC. It specifies CASSNYQGGETQYF.

The chain combines TRBV5-1 with TRBJ2-5; TRBD2 matches 14 bases. Losses at the gene ends were 0 bases for V and 7 bases for J; bases not matched to a gene: 5. Germline V CDR1 and CDR2: SGHRS, YFSETQ. This CDR3 is built from 16 residues. The DNA for the CDR3 is TGCGCCAGCAGCTTGGCCTTGGGACTAGCGGGAGTGACCCAGTACTTC. It translates to CASSLALGLAGVTQYF.

This rearrangement joins TRBV27 to TRBJ1-2, with a weak D call TRBD1 (5 bases). The CDR3 totals 16 residues. The germline CDR1 and CDR2 sequences are MNHEY and SMNVEV (reference sequence). V lost 2 bases and J lost 5, with 18 bases in between. The DNA for the CDR3 is TGTGCCAGCAGTTTACCCTCGGGGACGGAAGGATATGGCTACACCTTC. Protein: CASSLPSGTEGYGYTF.

CDR3: CASSQGLAGLGNEQFF. The CDR3 nucleotides read TGCGCCAGCAGCCAAGGACTAGCGGGCCTAGGGAATGAGCAGTTCTTC. The rearrangement joins TRBV10-1 to TRBJ2-1, with 11 bases lining up with TRBD2. The germline V gene encodes CDR1 WNHNN and CDR2 SYGVQD (reference sequence). J lost 7 bases, V lost 6 bases, and 11 bases had no gene match. The CDR3 is 16 amino acids.